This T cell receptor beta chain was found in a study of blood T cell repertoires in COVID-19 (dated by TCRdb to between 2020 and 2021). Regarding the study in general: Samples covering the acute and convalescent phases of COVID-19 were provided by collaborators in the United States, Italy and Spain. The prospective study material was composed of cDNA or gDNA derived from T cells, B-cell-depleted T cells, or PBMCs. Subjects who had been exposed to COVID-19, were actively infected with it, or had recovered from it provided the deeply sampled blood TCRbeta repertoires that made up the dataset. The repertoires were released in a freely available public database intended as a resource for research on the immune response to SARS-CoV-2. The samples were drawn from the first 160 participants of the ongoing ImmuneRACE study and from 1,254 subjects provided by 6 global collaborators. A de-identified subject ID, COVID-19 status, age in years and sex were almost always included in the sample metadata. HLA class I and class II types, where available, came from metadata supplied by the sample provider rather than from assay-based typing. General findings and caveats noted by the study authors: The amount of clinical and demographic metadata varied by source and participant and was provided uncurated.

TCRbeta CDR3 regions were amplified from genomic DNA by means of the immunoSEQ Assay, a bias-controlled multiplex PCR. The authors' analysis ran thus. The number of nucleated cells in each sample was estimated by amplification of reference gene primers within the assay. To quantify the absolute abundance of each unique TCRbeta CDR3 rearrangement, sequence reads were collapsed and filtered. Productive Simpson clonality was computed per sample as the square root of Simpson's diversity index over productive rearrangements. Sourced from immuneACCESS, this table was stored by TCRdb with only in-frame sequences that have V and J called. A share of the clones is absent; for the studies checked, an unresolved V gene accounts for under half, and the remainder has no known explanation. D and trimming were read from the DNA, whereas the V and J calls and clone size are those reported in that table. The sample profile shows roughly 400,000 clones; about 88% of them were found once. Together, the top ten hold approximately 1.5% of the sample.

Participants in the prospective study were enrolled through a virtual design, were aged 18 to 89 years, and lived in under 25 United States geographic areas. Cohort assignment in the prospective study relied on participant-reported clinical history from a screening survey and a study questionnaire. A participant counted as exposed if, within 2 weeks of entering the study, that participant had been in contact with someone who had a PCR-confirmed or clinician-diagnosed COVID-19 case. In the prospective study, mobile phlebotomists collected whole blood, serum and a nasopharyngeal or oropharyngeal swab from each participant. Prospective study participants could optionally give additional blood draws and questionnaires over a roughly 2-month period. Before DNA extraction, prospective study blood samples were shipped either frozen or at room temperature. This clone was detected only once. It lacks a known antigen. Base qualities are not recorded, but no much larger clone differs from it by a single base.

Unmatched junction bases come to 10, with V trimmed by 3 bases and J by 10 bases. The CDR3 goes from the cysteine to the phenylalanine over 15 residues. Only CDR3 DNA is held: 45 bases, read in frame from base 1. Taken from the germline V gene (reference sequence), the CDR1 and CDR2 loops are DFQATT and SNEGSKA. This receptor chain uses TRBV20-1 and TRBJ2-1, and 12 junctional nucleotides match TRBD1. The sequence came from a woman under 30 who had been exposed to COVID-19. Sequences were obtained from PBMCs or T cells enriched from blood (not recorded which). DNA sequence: TGCAGTGCTAGTGACCGGGACAGGGGGCTTGGGGAGCAGTTCTTC. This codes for CSASDRDRGLGEQFF.